One and the same sample provided the 7 T cell receptor beta chains below, sequenced in a study of T cell repertoires in cytomegalovirus infection. Their cognate antigens are unknown. One entry per CDR3 protein, called by TCRdb with MiXCR from the reads. The top ten hold around 15% of the sample, which has approximately 1,000,000 distinct CDR3 sequences, around 29% seen once. Sequencing used cultured CD8+ T cells from PBMCs, obtained from culture after CMV antigen stimulation. Source of these receptors: a human donor in good health (CMV status not recorded). Some clones in this sample may be carry-over from other donors' samples.

V and J are TRBV4-3 and TRBJ2-3; TRBD2 matches at 11 bases. Germline V gene sequence: CDR1 LGHNA, CDR2 YSLEER. This CDR3 has 15 amino acids. Losses at the gene ends were 3 bases for V and 6 bases for J; bases not matched to a gene: 5. The CDR3, as DNA: TGCGCCAGCAGCCACAATGGACTAGCGGGCGATACGCAGTATTTT. As protein: CASSHNGLAGDTQYF.

The chain combines TRBV7-8 with TRBJ1-1; D is uncertain. Trimming shortened V by 5 bases and J by 5 bases, and 18 bases separated the two germline ends. This CDR3 has 15 residues. From germline, CDR1 is SGHVS and CDR2 FQNEAQ. As DNA, the CDR3 is TGTGCCAGCAGCGAGAATCAGAAGACCTTTACTGAAGCTTTCTTT. Residues: CASSENQKTFTEAFF.

This clonotype was recorded many times. This chain links TRBV6-6 with TRBJ1-1; D not resolved. The germline V gene has CDR1 MNHNY and CDR2 SVGAGI (reference sequence). V was cut by 0 bases and J by 0 bases, with 5 bases left in between. This CDR3 region has 14 residues. The CDR3 bases are TGTGCCAGCAGTTACTCGACACTGAACACTGAAGCTTTCTTT. This encodes CASSYSTLNTEAFF.

The chain is built from TRBV3-1 and TRBJ2-3, with 8 bases matching TRBD1. Losses at the gene ends were 1 base for V and 4 bases for J; bases not matched to a gene: 4. CDR3 length equals 15 residues. CDR1 is LGHDT and CDR2 is YNNKEL in the germline V gene (reference sequence). In DNA, the CDR3 is TGTGCCAGCAGCCAAGGGACAGGGCCGGCAGATACGCAGTATTTT. Protein: CASSQGTGPADTQYF.

This clonotype was detected only a few times. The chain employs TRBV19 and TRBJ2-2; TRBD2 matches 7 bases. Germline V gene lookup returns CDR1 LNHDA and CDR2 SQIVND (reference sequence). The CDR3 loop spans 17 amino acids. V lost 2 bases, J lost 1 base, and 7 bases stayed unmatched. In DNA, the CDR3 is TGTGCCAGTAGTATAAGGGACTACCCCGTGAACACCGGGGAGCTGTTTTTT. Its protein is CASSIRDYPVNTGELFF. The full variable domain, rest sourced from reference TRBV19 and TRBJ2-2, is DGGITQSPKYLFRKEGQNVTLSCEQNLNHDAMYWYRQDPGQGLRLIYYSQIVNDFQKGDIAEGYSVSREKKESFPLTVTSAQKNPTAFYLCASSIRDYPVNTGELFFGEGSRLTVL.

The chain couples TRBV12-3 or TRBV12-4 to TRBJ1-2, with D hard to call. The CDR3 loop spans 8 amino acids. V lost 5 bases and J lost 13, with 5 bases in between. CDR3 sequence: CASSPLTF. The CDR3 nucleotides are TGTGCCAGCAGTCCCCTCACCTTC.

The rearrangement links TRBV11-2 to TRBJ2-3; 7 bases align to TRBD2. Unmatched junction bases numbered 15, after V lost 5 bases and J lost 7 bases. Germline lookup yields CDR1 SGHAT and CDR2 FQNNGV. The CDR3 has 16 residues. CDR3 loop: CASSPGWGGGSNTQYF. The DNA of the CDR3 is TGTGCCAGCAGCCCCGGGTGGGGCGGGGGATCGAATACGCAGTATTTT.